Reported below is one T cell receptor (beta chain). The target of this receptor is not known. It has no much larger one-base neighbor in the sample; base qualities were not kept. The data originate from a study of radiation and T cells in renal cell carcinoma (TCRdb year 2020). About the full investigation: Samples were obtained from a clinical trial, in which 15 Gy stereotactic body radiation therapy was delivered to primary renal cell carcinomas and nephrectomy was performed 4 weeks later. In total, approximately 51 samples, comprising approximately 26 tumors and roughly 27 peripheral blood samples, were subjected to TCR beta sequencing. In the 40 to 55 samples combined, some 4,000,000 unique CDR3 nucleotide sequences were found, encoding 2 million to 3 million unique CDR3 amino acid sequences. The investigation overall reported the following: Changes in the blood repertoire were not tracked past 4 weeks after treatment. No pretreatment tumor biopsies were available, so the baseline intratumoral presence of clonotypes could not be determined. Because the trial had a single-armed design, the trial could not examine how radiation dose or scheduling affected the TCR repertoire. In blood, the top tumor clonotypes increased between baseline and 2 weeks post-radiation and then shrank by 4 weeks, which suggests that tumor-resident clones expanded only transiently.

Following the manufacturer's recommendations, the immunoSEQ kit was used to generate TCR beta libraries from genomic DNA. To prepare the libraries, a first multiplex PCR with proprietary primers was run, followed by a second PCR that added unique barcodes, and a bead cleanup was done after each round. A kit-provided positive control reaction and a negative control reaction were included in every sample batch. The final libraries were assessed on an Agilent 4200 TapeStation D1000 ScreenTape, pooled by volume, and quantified by qPCR. Sequencing ran on an Illumina NextSeq500 with a MidOutput 150-cycle cartridge, using 156 Read1 and 15 Index1 cycles with kit custom primers. The pooled library was loaded at around 1.1 pM with an approximately 21% PhiX control spike-in. The source study handled its data this way. Vendor-processed data were analyzed in R, with a clonotype defined as all T cells sharing the same CDR3 nucleotide sequence. In the clone abundance analyses, frequencies in each sample were normalized to that sample's 10,000 most abundant clones. Public T cell clones, averaging fewer than five per sample, were removed before analysis. Tumor-enriched clonotypes and baseline blood-enriched clonotypes were defined as those with an abundance difference of at least 32-fold between compartments. A beta-binomial differential abundance model was used to identify clonotypes that were expanded or contracted between blood time points. Tumor-blood repertoire similarity was measured with the Baroni-Urbani and Buser coefficient, and group comparisons used two-tailed Wilcoxon tests in R. TCRdb carries this immuneACCESS record with in-frame sequences only. Its versions omit some clonotypes, under half of them owing to an unresolved V gene in the studies checked, with the rest unexplained. V, J and clone size derive from that table, while D and trimming were established from the DNA sequence. Across this sample there are 70,000 to 100,000 clones, with 80% to 90% seen only once. 20% to 25% of the sample lies in the top ten.

Sample time point, as interpreted from the label and publication: blood 2 weeks post-SBRT. The sample's treatment or condition label, decoded: 15 Gy SBRT to primary tumor, nephrectomy 4 weeks later. To track tumor-enriched clonotypes, serial peripheral blood was sampled from radiation-treated patients at baseline and at 2 weeks and 4 weeks after SBRT. Renal cell carcinoma with clear cell pathology was present in all patients. Genomic DNA for TCR sequencing was prepared using the QIAamp DNA Blood Mini Kit (Qiagen). Only samples passing all quality control checks were included in the analyses. The receptor was isolated from a woman aged 50 to 65 with renal cell carcinoma. Sample: blood, taken from a patient whose treatment included radiotherapy and nephrectomy.

The CDR3 sequence is CASSSGGDRGMEETQYF. In nucleotide form, the sequence is TGTGCCAGCAGCTCGGGAGGGGACAGGGGAATGGAAGAGACCCAGTACTTC. The rearrangement joined TRBV5-4 to TRBJ2-5, and TRBD1 matches 10 of the central bases. The CDR3 starts with the cysteine, ends with the phenylalanine, and has 17 residues. Kept here is only the CDR3 DNA, which spans 51 bases and is read in frame from base 1. Unmatched junction bases come to 11, with V trimmed by 3 bases and J by 3 bases. Via the germline V gene (reference sequence), CDR1 is SGHNT and CDR2 YYREEE.